These T cell receptor beta chains were read from a single sample in a study of beta chain features in type 1 diabetes. Generated by immunoSEQ multiplex PCR, the TCRdb table keeps only in-frame clones and is missing some. Of hundreds of thousands of clones in the sample, around 15% were seen once. The sample taken for sequencing was naive CD4+ T cells from blood. These receptor sequences come from a man aged 18 to 30 in good health. The CDR3 runs from the conserved cysteine through the conserved F or W. The D gene is left open where the match is weak. Clone size is shown for a subset of rows, as once, few, many or a class of expanded clone.

D,J,V,size,CDR3,DNA
-,TRBJ2-5,TRBV7-3,-,CASSPLPGTQYF,TGTGCCAGCAGCCCACTCCCAGGGACCCAGTACTTC
TRBD1,TRBJ1-3,TRBV7-9,few,CVSTVQGLGNTIYF,TGTGTCAGCACGGTACAGGGGCTCGGAAACACCATATATTTT
-,TRBJ2-1,TRBV21-1,few,CASSKVGSNNEQFF,TGTGCCAGCAGCAAAGTTGGGAGTAACAATGAGCAGTTCTTC
TRBD1,TRBJ2-3,TRBV28,few,CASSRDRPTDTQYF,TGTGCCAGCAGCAGGGACAGACCCACAGATACGCAGTATTTT
TRBD2,TRBJ2-7,TRBV7-3,-,CASSSGLATEQYF,TGTGCCAGCAGCTCGGGACTAGCGACCGAGCAGTACTTC
-,TRBJ2-6,TRBV6-5,-,CASGGRSSGANVLTF,TGTGCCAGCGGGGGACGGAGCTCCGGGGCCAACGTCCTGACTTTC
TRBD1,TRBJ2-1,TRBV19,-,CASSNRDREQFF,TGTGCCAGTAGTAACCGGGACAGGGAGCAGTTCTTC
TRBD1,TRBJ1-2,TRBV29-1,few,CSTPGQGGYGYTF,TGCAGCACACCGGGACAGGGTGGCTATGGCTACACCTTC
-,TRBJ2-7,TRBV6-6,-,CASRGGGKSYEQYF,TGTGCCAGCAGAGGCGGAGGGAAATCCTACGAGCAGTACTTC
-,TRBJ1-1,TRBV10-3,-,CAISEWRQSNTEAFF,TGTGCCATCAGTGAGTGGAGACAGTCGAACACTGAAGCTTTCTTT